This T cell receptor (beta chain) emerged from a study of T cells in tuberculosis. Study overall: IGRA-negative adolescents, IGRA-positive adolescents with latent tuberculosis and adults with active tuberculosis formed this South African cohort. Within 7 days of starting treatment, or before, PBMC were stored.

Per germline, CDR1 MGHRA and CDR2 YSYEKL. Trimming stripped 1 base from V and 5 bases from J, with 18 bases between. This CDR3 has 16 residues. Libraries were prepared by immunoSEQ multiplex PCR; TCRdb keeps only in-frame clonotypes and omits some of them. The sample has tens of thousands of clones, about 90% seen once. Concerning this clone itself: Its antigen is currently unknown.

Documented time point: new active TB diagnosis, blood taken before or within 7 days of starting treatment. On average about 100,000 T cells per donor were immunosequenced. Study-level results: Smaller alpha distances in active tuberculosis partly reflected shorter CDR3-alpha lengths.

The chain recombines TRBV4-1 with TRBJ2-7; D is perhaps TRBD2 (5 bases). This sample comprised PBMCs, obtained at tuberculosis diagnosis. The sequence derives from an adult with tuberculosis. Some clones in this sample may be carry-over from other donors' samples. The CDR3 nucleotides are TGCGCCAGCAGCCAAGCGCTAGTTAGCGTTCGGCACGAGCAGTACTTC. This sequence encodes CASSQALVSVRHEQYF.